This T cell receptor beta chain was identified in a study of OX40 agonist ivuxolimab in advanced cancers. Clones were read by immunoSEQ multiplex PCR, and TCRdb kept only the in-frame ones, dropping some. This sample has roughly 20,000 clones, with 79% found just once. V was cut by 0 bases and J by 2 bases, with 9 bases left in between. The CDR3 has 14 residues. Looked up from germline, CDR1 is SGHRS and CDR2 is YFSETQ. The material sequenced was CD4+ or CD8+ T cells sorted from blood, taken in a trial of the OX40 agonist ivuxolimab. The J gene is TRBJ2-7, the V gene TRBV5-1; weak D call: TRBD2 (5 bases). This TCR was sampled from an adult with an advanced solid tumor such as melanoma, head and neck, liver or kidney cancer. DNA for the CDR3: TGCGCCAGCAGCTTGGATGCCGGGACCTACGAGCAGTACTTC. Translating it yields CASSLDAGTYEQYF.